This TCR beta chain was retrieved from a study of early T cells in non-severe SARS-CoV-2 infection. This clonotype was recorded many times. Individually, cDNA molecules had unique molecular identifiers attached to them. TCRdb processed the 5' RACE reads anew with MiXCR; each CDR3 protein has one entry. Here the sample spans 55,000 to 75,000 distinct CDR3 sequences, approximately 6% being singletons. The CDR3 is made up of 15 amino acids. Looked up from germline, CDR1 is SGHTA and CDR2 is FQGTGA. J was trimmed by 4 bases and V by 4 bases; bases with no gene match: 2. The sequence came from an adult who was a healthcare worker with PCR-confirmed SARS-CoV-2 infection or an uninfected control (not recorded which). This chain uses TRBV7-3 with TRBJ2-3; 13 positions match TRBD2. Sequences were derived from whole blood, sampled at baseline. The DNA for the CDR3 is TGTGCCAGCAGCTCCGGACTAGCGGGAGCAGATACGCAGTATTTT. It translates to CASSSGLAGADTQYF.